The 15 T cell receptor beta chains listed next were all sequenced from one sample in a study of T cell responses to AZD1222 COVID-19 vaccine. Assay used: immunoSEQ multiplex PCR; TCRdb lists only in-frame clones, some missing. The sample holds about 110,000 clones, roughly 90% seen once. The input for sequencing was peripheral blood, taken on day 0 of MenACWY control vaccination. Receptor source: an adult in good health.

Here the CDR3 DNA reads TGTGCCAGCAGCACAGGGGACACTGAAGCTTTCTTT. It is translated as CASSTGDTEAFF. The V gene is TRBV4-2, the J gene TRBJ1-1; TRBD1 aligns across 7 bases. The trim removed 5 bases at V and 3 bases at J, leaving 0 bases unmatched. The CDR3 has 12 residues. Germline V gene data show CDR1 as LGHNA and CDR2 as YNFKEQ.

This clone was observed once. The chain couples TRBV3-1 (or the pseudogene TRBV3-2) to TRBJ1-4; D not certain. The CDR3 length is 13 residues. Per germline, CDR1 LGHDT and CDR2 YNNKEL (reference sequence). Trimming took 3 bases from V and 8 from J, leaving 10 bases between them. This chain's CDR3 is CASSQGSWEKLFF. The CDR3 DNA reads TGTGCCAGCAGCCAGGGTAGCTGGGAAAAACTGTTTTTT.

The chain recombines TRBV28 with TRBJ1-3; D unresolved. CDR1 and CDR2 (germline): MDHEN, SYDVKM. The V end was cut by 3 bases, the J end by 4 bases, with 16 bases between. The CDR3 extends over 16 amino acids. CDR3 region: CASSFPLLAGGNTIYF. The DNA for the CDR3 is TGTGCCAGCAGTTTCCCCCTCTTGGCCGGAGGAAACACCATATATTTT.

The chain employs TRBV6-2 or TRBV6-3 and TRBJ1-5, with a possible D match to TRBD1 (5 bases). The CDR3 is made up of 15 amino acids. V was trimmed by 2 bases and J by 3 bases, leaving 11 bases between them. From germline, CDR1 is MNHEY and CDR2 SVGEGT. CDR3 residues: CASSYRGPTNQPQHF. The CDR3 DNA is TGTGCCAGCAGTTACCGGGGACCGACCAATCAGCCCCAGCATTTT.

The V gene is TRBV7-9, the J gene TRBJ2-1, with a possible D match to TRBD1 (6 bases). This CDR3 contains 14 residues. V was pared by 4 bases and J by 8 bases, with 15 bases between. CDR1 and CDR2 (germline): SEHNR, FQNEAQ (reference sequence). The CDR3 loop reads CASSSTNSGDEQFF. The CDR3 nucleotides read TGTGCCAGCAGCTCAACGAACTCAGGGGATGAGCAGTTCTTC. The full variable domain, completed using reference TRBV7-9 and TRBJ2-1, is DTGVSQNPRHKITKRGQNVTFRCDPISEHNRLYWYRQTLGQGPEFLTYFQNEAQLEKSRLLSDRFSAERPKGSFSTLEIQRTEQGDSAMYLCASSSTNSGDEQFFGPGTRLTVL.

This clone was counted between two and nine times. The V gene is TRBV6-2 or TRBV6-3, the J gene TRBJ2-7, with D hard to call. V was clipped by 2 bases and J by 6 bases, with 8 bases between them. The CDR3 runs to 12 residues. The V gene's germline CDR1 is MNHEY and CDR2 SVGEGT. The chain's CDR3 is CASSYARLEQYF. CDR3 bases: TGTGCCAGCAGTTACGCAAGGCTCGAGCAGTACTTC.

This chain connects TRBV4-1 to TRBJ1-1; 8 nucleotides agree with TRBD1. This CDR3 is 17 amino acids long. V gave up 3 bases and J gave up 0 bases; unmatched junction bases: 9. Per the germline V gene, CDR1 is MGHRA and CDR2 is YSYEKL. The CDR3: CASSHAQGGGMNTEAFF. CDR3 nucleotides: TGCGCCAGCAGCCATGCACAGGGGGGCGGGATGAACACTGAAGCTTTCTTT.

The chain links TRBV15 to TRBJ1-4; the D is unclear. Per germline, CDR1 LNHNV and CDR2 YYDKDF (reference sequence). CDR3 length: 16 amino acids. V was shortened by 0 bases and J by 3 bases, with 11 bases between the two germline ends. CDR3 nucleotide sequence: TGTGCCACCAGCAGAGATATGGGGAGGGCTAATGAAAAACTGTTTTTT. This codes for CATSRDMGRANEKLFF.

This clone was detected only a few times. Other DNA sequences in the same sample also yield this CDR3. The genes are TRBV4-1 and TRBJ2-7; 10 nucleotides match TRBD2. CDR3 length: 18 amino acids. The V segment lost 0 bases and the J segment 2 bases; nucleotides outside the gene matches: 10. Looked up from germline, CDR1 is MGHRA and CDR2 is YSYEKL. CDR3 sequence reads: CASSQEGSLAGETYEQYF. CDR3 DNA: TGCGCCAGCAGCCAAGAAGGGTCCCTAGCGGGGGAGACCTACGAGCAGTACTTC.

This chain uses TRBV19 with TRBJ1-2; D unclear. Germline V gene sequence: CDR1 LNHDA, CDR2 SQIVND (reference sequence). The CDR3 contains 17 residues. The V end was cut by 4 bases, the J end by 1 base, with 19 bases between. CDR3: CASSTPGFPNSNYGYTF. DNA for the CDR3: TGTGCCAGTAGTACCCCAGGCTTTCCAAACAGTAACTATGGCTACACCTTC. The variable domain in full, completed from reference TRBV19 and TRBJ1-2, reads DGGITQSPKYLFRKEGQNVTLSCEQNLNHDAMYWYRQDPGQGLRLIYYSQIVNDFQKGDIAEGYSVSREKKESFPLTVTSAQKNPTAFYLCASSTPGFPNSNYGYTFGSGTRLTVV.

The chain joins TRBV6-5 to TRBJ2-7, with TRBD1 matching over 9 bases. CDR3 size: 14 residues. From germline, CDR1 is MNHEY and CDR2 SVGAGI. V trimming: 0 bases; J trimming: 6 bases; junction bases outside the gene matches: 3. The CDR3 nucleotides read TGTGCCAGCAGTTACTCGGGACAGGGTAGCGAGCAGTACTTC. It yields the protein CASSYSGQGSEQYF.

The chain has TRBV6-5 and TRBJ1-6; the D is unclear. Between the trimmed V and J ends, which lost 8 bases and 6 bases, there was a span of 8 bases. CDR1 MNHEY and CDR2 SVGAGI come from the germline V gene. The CDR3 totals 12 residues. The CDR3 is CASERGNSPLHF. The CDR3 nucleotides read TGTGCCAGCGAACGGGGTAATTCACCCCTCCACTTT.

The genes are TRBV7-3 and TRBJ1-3; D is perhaps TRBD1 (5 bases). The CDR3 runs 15 residues. Looked up from germline, CDR1 is SGHTA and CDR2 is FQGTGA. The ends were cut back, 3 bases at V and 1 base at J, with 10 bases in the middle. The CDR3 DNA follows: TGTGCCAGCAGCTTCACTGGGGGATCTGGAAACACCATATATTTT. Amino acids: CASSFTGGSGNTIYF.

This chain connects TRBV10-1 to TRBJ1-2; D gene unclear. V was trimmed by 2 bases and J by 0 bases, leaving 4 bases between them. CDR1 WNHNN and CDR2 SYGVQD come from the germline V gene (reference sequence). This CDR3 has 13 amino acids. The CDR3 DNA reads TGCGCCAGCAGTGAGAATTCTAACTATGGCTACACCTTC. It codes for CASSENSNYGYTF.

This rearrangement joins TRBV7-2 to TRBJ1-1; D may be TRBD1 (6 bases). Trimming took off 5 bases at V and 3 bases at J, with 13 bases between the two ends. This CDR3 comprises 14 residues. CDR1 and CDR2 (germline): SGHTA, FQGNSA. The CDR3 bases are TGTGCCAGCAGCCTAGAGGGGGGGGACACTGAAGCTTTCTTT. Its translation is CASSLEGGDTEAFF.